This is a list of T cell receptor beta chains from one sample in a study of blood T cell repertoires in COVID-19. Assay used: immunoSEQ multiplex PCR; TCRdb lists only in-frame clones, some missing. The data show roughly 180,000 clones, about 82% seen once. Sequenced sample: PBMCs or T cells enriched from blood (not recorded which). The receptors originated from a woman between 25 and 40 years old who had recovered from COVID-19. The CDR3 runs from the conserved cysteine through the conserved F or W. Some rows mark clone size as missing; the rest say once, few, many or name a class of expanded clone.

J,size,V,CDR3
TRBJ1-1,-,TRBV3-1/TRBV3-2,CASSQQTGLNTEAFF
TRBJ2-3,few,TRBV6-5,CASSSTTDTQYF
TRBJ1-2,-,TRBV4-1,CASSQDSRGGYGYTF
TRBJ1-5,-,TRBV28,CASSLRGQGLNQPQHF
TRBJ2-2,-,TRBV7-9,CASSFGGDRGTGELFF
TRBJ1-4,-,TRBV7-9,CASSSREGVVFEKLFF
TRBJ1-4,-,TRBV11-2,CASSTRLQGTSEKLFF
TRBJ1-5,-,TRBV7-2,CASSRVEGALSNQPQHF
TRBJ2-1,few,TRBV6-5,CASSYAAERSYNEQFF
TRBJ1-4,few,TRBV12-3/TRBV12-4,CASRRGIEKLFF
TRBJ2-1,once,TRBV19,CASSMVSGSMDNEQFF
TRBJ1-5,-,TRBV28,CASSRTGGNQPQHF
TRBJ2-5,-,TRBV4-1,CASSQGPGGETQYF
TRBJ2-5,-,TRBV27,CTSSPNTDIQTQYF
TRBJ2-1,-,TRBV14,CASSQAGGPLNEQFF
TRBJ2-2,-,TRBV2,CASSVTGNTGELFF
TRBJ2-7,-,TRBV12-3/TRBV12-4,CASRAGGDEQYF
TRBJ1-1,-,TRBV5-1,CASSPGDRGMNTEAFF
TRBJ1-2,-,TRBV7-8,CASSPNSISRYGYTF
TRBJ2-1,-,TRBV28,CASSGGLAGGPWDEQFF
TRBJ1-6,-,TRBV28,CASSLSPKRYNSPLHF
TRBJ1-2,-,TRBV28,CASSLSSGGLYGYTF
TRBJ2-7,-,TRBV10-3,CAISGERLAGGRF
TRBJ2-7,-,TRBV5-1,CASSFTRGLAGAGYEQYF
TRBJ1-2,-,TRBV5-1,CASSSLGQANYGYTF
TRBJ1-5,-,TRBV21-1,CASNSGTAVNQPQHF
TRBJ2-1,-,TRBV18,CASSPLTLAGRILSSYNEQFF
TRBJ2-3,-,TRBV11-3,CASSLGTSGRTDTQYF
TRBJ1-5,-,TRBV6-4,CASTSPLGGDRKSNQPQHF
TRBJ2-6,-,TRBV11-2,CASSPPGQRKDLTF
TRBJ1-5,-,TRBV6-5,CASSYSWRGRGQPQHF
TRBJ2-7,few,TRBV6-6,CASSRRLATHSWLLYYEQYF
TRBJ2-1,-,TRBV29-1,CSVRLGVGYNEQFF
TRBJ2-2,-,TRBV5-1,CASSPDTNTGELFF
TRBJ1-4,-,TRBV29-1,CSVLGQGGGEKLFF
TRBJ1-3,-,TRBV5-6,CASSFGQVTSGNTIYF
TRBJ1-6,many,TRBV28,CASSFNRINSPLHF
TRBJ1-1,once,TRBV7-3,CASRLGEDTEAFF
TRBJ2-5,once,TRBV16,CASSHGTGMSQETQYF
TRBJ2-7,-,TRBV7-9,CASSNSNEQYF
TRBJ1-2,-,TRBV14,CASSQDRVYGYTF
TRBJ2-7,-,TRBV28,CASSPTPGYYEQYF
TRBJ1-1,-,TRBV19,CASSYGQGYGEAFF
TRBJ2-3,-,TRBV7-9,CASSLYADSTDTQYF
TRBJ2-5,-,TRBV19,CASSINRGFQETQYF
TRBJ2-7,-,TRBV4-2,CASSQESTGGSRGEQYF
TRBJ2-2,-,TRBV11-3,CASSVTSGRGTGELFF
TRBJ2-7,-,TRBV7-2,CASRGGDPFYEQYF
TRBJ2-1,-,TRBV7-3,CASSLRPGTGSNTIF
TRBJ2-1,-,TRBV7-2,CASSSRGLLNLDEQFF
TRBJ2-7,-,TRBV2,CASRGQRSSYEQYF